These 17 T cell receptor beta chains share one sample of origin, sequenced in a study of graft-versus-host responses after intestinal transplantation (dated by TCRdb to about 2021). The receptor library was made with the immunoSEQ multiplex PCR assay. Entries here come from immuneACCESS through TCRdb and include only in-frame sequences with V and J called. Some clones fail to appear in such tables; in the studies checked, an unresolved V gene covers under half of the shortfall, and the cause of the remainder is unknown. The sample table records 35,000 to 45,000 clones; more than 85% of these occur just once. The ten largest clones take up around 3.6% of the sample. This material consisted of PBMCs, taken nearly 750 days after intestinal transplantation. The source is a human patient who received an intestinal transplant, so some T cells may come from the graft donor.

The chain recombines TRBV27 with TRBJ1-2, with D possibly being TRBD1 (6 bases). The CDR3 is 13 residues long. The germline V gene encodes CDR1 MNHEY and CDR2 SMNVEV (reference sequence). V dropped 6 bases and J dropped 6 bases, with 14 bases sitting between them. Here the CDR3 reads CASREDRRDGYTF. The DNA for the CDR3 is TGTGCCAGCAGGGAAGACAGGAGGGATGGCTACACCTTC.

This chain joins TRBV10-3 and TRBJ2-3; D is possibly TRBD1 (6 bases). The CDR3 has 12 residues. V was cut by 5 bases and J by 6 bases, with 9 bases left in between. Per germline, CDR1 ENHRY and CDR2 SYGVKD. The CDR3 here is CAISLQGDTQYF. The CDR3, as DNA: TGTGCCATCAGTCTCCAGGGGGATACGCAGTATTTT.

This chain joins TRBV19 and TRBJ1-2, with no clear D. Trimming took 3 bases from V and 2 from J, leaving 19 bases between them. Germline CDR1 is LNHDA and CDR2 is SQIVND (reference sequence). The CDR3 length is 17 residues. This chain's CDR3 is CASSIGKWVGVNYGYTF. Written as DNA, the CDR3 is TGTGCCAGTAGTATCGGGAAATGGGTGGGAGTAAACTATGGCTACACCTTC.

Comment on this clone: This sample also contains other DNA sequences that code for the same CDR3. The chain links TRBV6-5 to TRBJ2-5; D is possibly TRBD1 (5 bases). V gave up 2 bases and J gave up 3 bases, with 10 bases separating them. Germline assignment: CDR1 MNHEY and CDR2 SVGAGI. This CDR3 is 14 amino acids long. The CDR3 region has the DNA TGTGCCAGCAGTTACGTGGGGCAGAAAGAGACCCAGTACTTC. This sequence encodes CASSYVGQKETQYF.

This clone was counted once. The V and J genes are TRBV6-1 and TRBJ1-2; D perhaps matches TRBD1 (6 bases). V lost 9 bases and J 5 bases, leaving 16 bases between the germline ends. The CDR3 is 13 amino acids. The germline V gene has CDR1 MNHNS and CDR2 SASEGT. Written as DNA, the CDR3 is TGTGCCAGTGAAGGGGGAGGAGAGTATGGCTACACCTTC. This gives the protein CASEGGGEYGYTF.

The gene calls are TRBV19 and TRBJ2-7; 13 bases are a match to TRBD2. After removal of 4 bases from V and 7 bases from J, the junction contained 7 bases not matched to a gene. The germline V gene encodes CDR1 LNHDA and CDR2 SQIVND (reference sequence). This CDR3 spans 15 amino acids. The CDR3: CASSTLAGGPGEQYF. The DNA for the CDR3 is TGTGCCAGTAGTACACTAGCGGGAGGGCCTGGGGAGCAGTACTTC.

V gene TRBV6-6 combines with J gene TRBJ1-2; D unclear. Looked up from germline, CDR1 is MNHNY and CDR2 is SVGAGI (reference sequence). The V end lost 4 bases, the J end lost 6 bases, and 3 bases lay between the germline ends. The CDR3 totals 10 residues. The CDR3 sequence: CASSSNGYTF. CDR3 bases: TGTGCCAGCAGTTCTAATGGCTACACCTTC.

The DNA of the CDR3 is TGTGCCAGCAGCGTAATCCCTAATGAAAAACTGTTTTTT. This encodes CASSVIPNEKLFF. The chain links TRBV9 to TRBJ1-4, with no clear D. CDR1 SGDLS and CDR2 YYNGEE come from the germline V gene. The V and J ends lost 1 base and 3 bases respectively, with 4 bases between them. This CDR3 region has 13 residues.

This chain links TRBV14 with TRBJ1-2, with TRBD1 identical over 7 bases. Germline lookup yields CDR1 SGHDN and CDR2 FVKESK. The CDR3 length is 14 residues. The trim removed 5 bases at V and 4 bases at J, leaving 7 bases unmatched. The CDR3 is CASSFRQGGYGYTF. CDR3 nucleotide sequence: TGTGCCAGCAGCTTCAGACAGGGCGGCTATGGCTACACCTTC.

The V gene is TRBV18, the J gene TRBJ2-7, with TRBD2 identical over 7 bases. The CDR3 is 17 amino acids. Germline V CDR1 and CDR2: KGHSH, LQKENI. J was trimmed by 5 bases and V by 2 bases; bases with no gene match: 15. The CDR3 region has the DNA TGTGCCAGCTCACCAAGGGGAGGGAGCGGGACTGTGAACGAGCAGTACTTC. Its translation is CASSPRGGSGTVNEQYF.

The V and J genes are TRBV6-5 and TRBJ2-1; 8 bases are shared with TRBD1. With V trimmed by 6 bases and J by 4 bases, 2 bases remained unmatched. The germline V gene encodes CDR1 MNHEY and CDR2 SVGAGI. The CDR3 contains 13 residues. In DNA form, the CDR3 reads TGTGCCAGCAGCGGGACAGGATACAATGAGCAGTTCTTC. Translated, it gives CASSGTGYNEQFF.

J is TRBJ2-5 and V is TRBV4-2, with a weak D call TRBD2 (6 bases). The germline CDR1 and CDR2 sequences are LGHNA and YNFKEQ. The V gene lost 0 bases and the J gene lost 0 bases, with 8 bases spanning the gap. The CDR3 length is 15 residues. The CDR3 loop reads CASSQERRDQETQYF. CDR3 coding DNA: TGTGCCAGCAGCCAAGAAAGGAGGGACCAAGAGACCCAGTACTTC.

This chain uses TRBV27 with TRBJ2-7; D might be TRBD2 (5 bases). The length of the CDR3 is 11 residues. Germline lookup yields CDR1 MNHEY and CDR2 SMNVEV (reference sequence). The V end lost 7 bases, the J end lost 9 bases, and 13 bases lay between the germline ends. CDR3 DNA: TGTGCCAGCACGGACCGGGGAGCGCAGTACTTC. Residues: CASTDRGAQYF.

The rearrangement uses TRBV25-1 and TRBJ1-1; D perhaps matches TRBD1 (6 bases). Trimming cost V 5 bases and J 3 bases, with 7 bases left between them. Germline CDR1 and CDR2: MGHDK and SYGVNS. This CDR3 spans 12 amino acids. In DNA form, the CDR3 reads TGTGCCAGCAGTAGGACAGACACTGAAGCTTTCTTT. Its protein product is CASSRTDTEAFF.

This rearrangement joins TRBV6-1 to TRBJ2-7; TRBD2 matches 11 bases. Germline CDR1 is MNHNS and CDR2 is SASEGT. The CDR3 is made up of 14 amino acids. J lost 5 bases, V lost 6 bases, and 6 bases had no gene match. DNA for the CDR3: TGTGCCAGCAGGGAAACTAGCGGGAGCGACGAGCAGTACTTC. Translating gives CASRETSGSDEQYF.

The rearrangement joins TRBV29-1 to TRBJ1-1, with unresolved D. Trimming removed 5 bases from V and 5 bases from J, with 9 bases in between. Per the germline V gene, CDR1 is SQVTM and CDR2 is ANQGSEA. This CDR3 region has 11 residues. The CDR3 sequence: CSVILGTEAFF. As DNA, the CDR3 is TGCAGCGTTATACTGGGGACTGAAGCTTTCTTT. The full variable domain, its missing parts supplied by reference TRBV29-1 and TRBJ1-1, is SAVISQKPSRDICQRGTSLTIQCQVDSQVTMMFWYRQQPGQSLTLIATANQGSEATYESGFVIDKFPISRPNLTFSTLTVSNMSPEDSSIYLCSVILGTEAFFGQGTRLTVV.

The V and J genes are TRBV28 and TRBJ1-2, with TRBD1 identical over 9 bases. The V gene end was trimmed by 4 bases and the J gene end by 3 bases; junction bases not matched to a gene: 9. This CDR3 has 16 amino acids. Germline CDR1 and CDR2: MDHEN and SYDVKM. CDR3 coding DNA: TGTGCCAGCAGTTCCCCGGGACAGGGAAGAGACTATGGCTACACCTTC. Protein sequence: CASSSPGQGRDYGYTF.